This T cell receptor (beta chain) was captured by sequencing in a study of T-cell memory formation after mild COVID-19. Study-level background: Clusters of TCRs were largely donor specific. General study results and limits: The appearance of some responding clones in pre-infection memory suggested that cross-reactive memory joined. A second wave expanding day 15 to 37 was CD4+-biased; contracting clones were balanced.

Between the trimmed V and J ends, which lost 8 bases and 0 bases, there was a span of 10 bases. The CDR3 is 13 residues long. Germline CDR1 is WSHSY and CDR2 is SAAADI. Sample barcodes and UMIs were carried by the TCR alpha and TCR beta cDNA libraries that 5'RACE generated with constant-segment primers. Each CDR3 protein is one row after TCRdb ran MiXCR on the 5' RACE reads. The profile shows fewer than 400,000 distinct CDR3 sequences, roughly 13% of them singletons. This clonotype turned up a few times. Antigen specificity is unknown. The source is a man younger than 35 who had mild COVID-19 (a few samples of this study predate the infection). Cell type and time point are not known. Sequencing was performed on PBMCs or a T cell subset sorted from them (not recorded which). The rearrangement links TRBV10-2 to TRBJ1-1; D ambiguous. The CDR3 nucleotides read TGCGCCAGCCAGGAACGGATGAACACTGAAGCTTTCTTT. As protein: CASQERMNTEAFF.